This TCR beta chain was sequenced for a study of cytomegalovirus exposure and HLA in healthy donors. Study results and limitations: Presence/absence analyses took donor sequencing depth as roughly uniform.

Primers: 60 Vbeta forward and 13 Jbeta reverse. Under the authors' procedure: Tens of millions of unique TCR beta chains, some 10 million of them shared, were counted by a later analysis. Assay used: immunoSEQ multiplex PCR; TCRdb lists only in-frame clones, some missing. Clone size and the V and J calls come from that table; the DNA yielded D and trimming. Its table lists some 75,000 clones. Notes on this clone: What it binds is not known.

The V and J ends lost 3 bases and 13 bases respectively, with 13 bases between them. Germline V gene data show CDR1 as LGHNA and CDR2 as YSLEER. This CDR3 region has 13 residues. This TCR came from a man in his forties in good health and CMV-seronegative. The rearrangement joins TRBV4-3 to TRBJ1-6, with D unclear. The sequencing input was PBMCs. The CDR3 DNA is TGCGCCAGCAGCCAGCAAATAAGACTCCCCCTCCACTTT. Its translation: CASSQQIRLPLHF.